A selection of T cell receptor beta chains follows, all from one sample in a study of CD8+ T cells in alopecia areata. Profiling relied on immunoSEQ multiplex PCR, and the TCRdb table lists in-frame clones only, not all of them. The sample includes fewer than 250,000 clones, 35% to 40% of them seen just once. The sequencing here drew on CD4+ T cells sorted from blood, taken between weeks 30 and 35, from a patient treated with tofacitinib. The receptors derive from a human donor with alopecia areata. CDR3s include the opening cysteine and the closing phenylalanine or tryptophan. A D gene is named only where the DNA matches it firmly. Clone size is shown for a subset of rows, as once, few, many or a class of expanded clone.

D gene: .
CDR3 length: 13
V gene: TRBV28
J gene: TRBJ2-7
clone size: .
CDR3 protein: CASSPPGVYEQYF
CDR3 DNA: TGTGCCAGCAGTCCCCCAGGGGTCTACGAGCAGTACTTC

D gene: .
CDR3 length: 13
V gene: TRBV30
J gene: TRBJ1-4
clone size: .
CDR3 protein: CAWSNRYNEKLFF
CDR3 DNA: TGTGCCTGGAGTAACAGGTATAATGAAAAACTGTTTTTT

D gene: TRBD1
CDR3 length: 13
V gene: TRBV30
J gene: TRBJ1-6
clone size: .
CDR3 protein: CAWARDSNSPLHF
CDR3 DNA: TGTGCCTGGGCCCGGGACAGTAATTCACCCCTCCACTTT

D gene: TRBD1
CDR3 length: 14
V gene: TRBV6-5
J gene: TRBJ1-2
clone size: .
CDR3 protein: CASSPLTGNYGYTF
CDR3 DNA: TGTGCCAGCAGTCCTCTGACAGGGAACTATGGCTACACCTTC

D gene: TRBD1
CDR3 length: 17
V gene: TRBV7-9
J gene: TRBJ1-5
clone size: .
CDR3 protein: CASSEDRGGLLNQPQHF
CDR3 DNA: TGTGCCAGCAGCGAGGACAGGGGGGGATTACTCAATCAGCCCCAGCATTTT

D gene: .
CDR3 length: 15
V gene: TRBV7-3
J gene: TRBJ2-3
clone size: .
CDR3 protein: CASSLSPTSTDTQYF
CDR3 DNA: TGTGCCAGCAGCTTGTCTCCTACTAGCACAGATACGCAGTATTTT

D gene: .
CDR3 length: 13
V gene: TRBV2
J gene: TRBJ2-5
clone size: few
CDR3 protein: CASSFSPQETQYF
CDR3 DNA: TGTGCCAGCAGCTTTAGTCCCCAAGAGACCCAGTACTTC

D gene: .
CDR3 length: 11
V gene: TRBV5-4
J gene: TRBJ2-1
clone size: .
CDR3 protein: CASSLGRREFF
CDR3 DNA: TGTGCCAGCAGCTTGGGACGGCGGGAGTTCTTC

D gene: .
CDR3 length: 13
V gene: TRBV7-2
J gene: TRBJ1-2
clone size: .
CDR3 protein: CASSPQEAYGYTF
CDR3 DNA: TGTGCCAGCAGCCCCCAGGAAGCCTATGGCTACACCTTC

D gene: TRBD2
CDR3 length: 13
V gene: TRBV5-1
J gene: TRBJ2-1
clone size: .
CDR3 protein: CASSSLAGAPAVF
CDR3 DNA: TGCGCCAGCAGCTCGTTAGCGGGGGCGCCGGCAGTCTTC

D gene: .
CDR3 length: 12
V gene: TRBV28
J gene: TRBJ2-2
clone size: .
CDR3 protein: CASRAPAGELFF
CDR3 DNA: TGTGCCAGCCGAGCTCCAGCCGGGGAGCTGTTTTTT

D gene: .
CDR3 length: 13
V gene: TRBV25-1
J gene: TRBJ1-2
clone size: .
CDR3 protein: CASTRPGDYGYTF
CDR3 DNA: TGTGCCAGCACCCGACCAGGAGACTATGGCTACACCTTC

D gene: .
CDR3 length: 13
V gene: TRBV30
J gene: TRBJ2-6
clone size: .
CDR3 protein: CASGYSGANVLTF
CDR3 DNA: TGTGCCTCCGGCTACTCTGGGGCCAACGTCCTGACTTTC

D gene: .
CDR3 length: 12
V gene: TRBV30
J gene: TRBJ2-2
clone size: .
CDR3 protein: CAWSVLTGELFF
CDR3 DNA: TGTGCCTGGAGTGTACTCACCGGGGAGCTGTTTTTT

D gene: .
CDR3 length: 13
V gene: TRBV7-6
J gene: TRBJ2-7
clone size: few
CDR3 protein: CASSQGSEYEQYF
CDR3 DNA: TGTGCCAGCAGCCAGGGCTCGGAGTACGAGCAGTACTTC

D gene: TRBD1
CDR3 length: 15
V gene: TRBV4-1
J gene: TRBJ1-1
clone size: .
CDR3 protein: CASSHWRTGDTEAFF
CDR3 DNA: TGCGCCAGCAGCCATTGGAGGACAGGGGACACTGAAGCTTTCTTT

D gene: .
CDR3 length: 10
V gene: TRBV2
J gene: TRBJ1-1
clone size: .
CDR3 protein: CASNFPEAFF
CDR3 DNA: TGTGCCAGCAATTTCCCTGAAGCTTTCTTT

D gene: TRBD1
CDR3 length: 13
V gene: TRBV19
J gene: TRBJ1-1
clone size: few
CDR3 protein: CAADRGGGGEAFF
CDR3 DNA: TGTGCCGCCGATAGAGGAGGGGGCGGTGAAGCTTTCTTT

D gene: .
CDR3 length: 15
V gene: TRBV6-1
J gene: TRBJ1-5
clone size: .
CDR3 protein: CASSVGDRSNQPQHF
CDR3 DNA: TGTGCCAGCAGTGTTGGAGACAGAAGCAATCAGCCCCAGCATTTT

D gene: .
CDR3 length: 11
V gene: TRBV20-1
J gene: TRBJ2-1
clone size: once
CDR3 protein: CSASAGSEQFF
CDR3 DNA: TGCAGTGCTAGTGCCGGGAGTGAGCAGTTCTTC

D gene: .
CDR3 length: 11
V gene: TRBV5-6
J gene: TRBJ2-7
clone size: .
CDR3 protein: CASSSIGGSDF
CDR3 DNA: TGTGCCAGCAGCTCGATAGGGGGGAGCGACTTC

D gene: .
CDR3 length: 15
V gene: TRBV29-1
J gene: TRBJ1-1
clone size: few
CDR3 protein: CSVEPWVQPNTEAFF
CDR3 DNA: TGCAGCGTTGAACCGTGGGTACAGCCGAACACTGAAGCTTTCTTT

D gene: .
CDR3 length: 12
V gene: TRBV5-1
J gene: TRBJ2-1
clone size: few
CDR3 protein: CASSLEAVEQFF
CDR3 DNA: TGCGCCAGCAGCTTGGAGGCGGTTGAGCAGTTCTTC

D gene: .
CDR3 length: 13
V gene: TRBV7-3
J gene: TRBJ2-1
clone size: .
CDR3 protein: CASSRVGEREQFF
CDR3 DNA: TGTGCCAGCAGCAGAGTGGGGGAGCGGGAGCAGTTCTTC

D gene: .
CDR3 length: 13
V gene: TRBV29-1
J gene: TRBJ1-5
clone size: .
CDR3 protein: CSVVLQKNQPQHF
CDR3 DNA: TGCAGCGTCGTACTACAGAAAAATCAGCCCCAGCATTTT

D gene: TRBD1
CDR3 length: 15
V gene: TRBV30
J gene: TRBJ1-2
clone size: .
CDR3 protein: CAWNGQGGPNYGYTF
CDR3 DNA: TGTGCCTGGAACGGACAGGGAGGTCCGAACTATGGCTACACCTTC

D gene: .
CDR3 length: 13
V gene: TRBV30
J gene: TRBJ2-5
clone size: .
CDR3 protein: CAWSRGTQETQYF
CDR3 DNA: TGTGCCTGGAGTCGGGGCACCCAAGAGACCCAGTACTTC

D gene: .
CDR3 length: 14
V gene: TRBV18
J gene: TRBJ1-5
clone size: .
CDR3 protein: CASSPDTGNQPQHF
CDR3 DNA: TGTGCCAGCTCACCAGACACTGGCAATCAGCCCCAGCATTTT

D gene: TRBD2
CDR3 length: 15
V gene: TRBV6-1
J gene: TRBJ2-1
clone size: few
CDR3 protein: CASRVGTSGYNEQFF
CDR3 DNA: TGTGCCAGCAGGGTCGGGACTAGCGGCTACAATGAGCAGTTCTTC

D gene: TRBD2
CDR3 length: 16
V gene: TRBV14
J gene: TRBJ2-1
clone size: .
CDR3 protein: CASSQTGGRMGNEQFF
CDR3 DNA: TGTGCCAGCAGCCAAACGGGGGGGCGGATGGGGAATGAGCAGTTCTTC

D gene: .
CDR3 length: 15
V gene: TRBV14
J gene: TRBJ2-2
clone size: .
CDR3 protein: CASSPQVRKTGELFF
CDR3 DNA: TGTGCCAGCAGCCCCCAGGTTAGGAAAACCGGGGAGCTGTTTTTT

D gene: TRBD1
CDR3 length: 15
V gene: TRBV7-2
J gene: TRBJ1-1
clone size: .
CDR3 protein: CASRPNRGANTEAFF
CDR3 DNA: TGTGCCAGCAGACCAAACAGGGGGGCGAACACTGAAGCTTTCTTT

D gene: TRBD1
CDR3 length: 20
V gene: TRBV30
J gene: TRBJ1-4
clone size: .
CDR3 protein: CACRDRGFSSRFATNEKLFF
CDR3 DNA: TGTGCCTGTCGGGACAGGGGATTTTCGTCCCGATTCGCAACTAATGAAAAACTGTTTTTT

D gene: TRBD1
CDR3 length: 14
V gene: TRBV30
J gene: TRBJ1-5
clone size: .
CDR3 protein: CAWRNMDRESPQHF
CDR3 DNA: TGTGCCTGGAGAAATATGGACAGGGAGTCGCCCCAGCATTTT

D gene: .
CDR3 length: 14
V gene: TRBV7-9
J gene: TRBJ2-1
clone size: .
CDR3 protein: CASSLGRTDNEQFF
CDR3 DNA: TGTGCCAGCAGCTTAGGTCGGACGGACAATGAGCAGTTCTTC

D gene: TRBD2
CDR3 length: 21
V gene: TRBV4-1
J gene: TRBJ2-2
clone size: few
CDR3 protein: CASSQLGLAGGTGNRTGELFF
CDR3 DNA: TGCGCCAGCAGCCAGCTAGGACTAGCGGGAGGGACCGGCAATCGCACCGGGGAGCTGTTTTTT

D gene: .
CDR3 length: 16
V gene: TRBV30
J gene: TRBJ2-7
clone size: few
CDR3 protein: CACQPTARQERREQYF
CDR3 DNA: TGTGCCTGCCAACCCACGGCCCGGCAGGAACGTCGCGAGCAGTACTTC

D gene: TRBD1
CDR3 length: 15
V gene: TRBV5-6
J gene: TRBJ1-3
clone size: .
CDR3 protein: CASSYRTGAGNTIYF
CDR3 DNA: TGTGCCAGCAGCTATCGGACAGGGGCTGGAAACACCATATATTTT

D gene: .
CDR3 length: 15
V gene: TRBV27
J gene: TRBJ1-5
clone size: .
CDR3 protein: CASSPLGEGDQPQHF
CDR3 DNA: TGTGCCAGCAGTCCCCTGGGAGAAGGGGATCAGCCCCAGCATTTT

D gene: .
CDR3 length: 14
V gene: TRBV2
J gene: TRBJ2-3
clone size: many
CDR3 protein: CASRRPTVTDTQYF
CDR3 DNA: TGTGCCAGCCGGAGACCAACGGTTACAGATACGCAGTATTTT

D gene: .
CDR3 length: 14
V gene: TRBV19
J gene: TRBJ1-2
clone size: few
CDR3 protein: CASSMEGANYGYTF
CDR3 DNA: TGTGCCAGTAGTATGGAGGGGGCTAACTATGGCTACACCTTC

D gene: .
CDR3 length: 12
V gene: TRBV9
J gene: TRBJ2-2
clone size: .
CDR3 protein: CASSRGAGELFF
CDR3 DNA: TGTGCCAGCAGCAGAGGAGCCGGGGAGCTGTTTTTT

D gene: .
CDR3 length: 15
V gene: TRBV5-6
J gene: TRBJ2-2
clone size: .
CDR3 protein: CASSLTGLNTGELFF
CDR3 DNA: TGTGCCAGCAGCTTGACAGGGCTGAACACCGGGGAGCTGTTTTTT

D gene: TRBD1
CDR3 length: 19
V gene: TRBV5-1
J gene: TRBJ2-7
clone size: .
CDR3 protein: CASSLERGFTRDRGYEQYF
CDR3 DNA: TGCGCCAGCAGCTTGGAAAGGGGCTTTACCCGCGACAGGGGCTACGAGCAGTACTTC

D gene: TRBD2
CDR3 length: 15
V gene: TRBV10-3
J gene: TRBJ2-7
clone size: few
CDR3 protein: CAISVIAGGTYEQYF
CDR3 DNA: TGTGCCATCAGTGTGATAGCGGGGGGAACCTACGAGCAGTACTTC

D gene: .
CDR3 length: 14
V gene: TRBV4-1
J gene: TRBJ1-1
clone size: .
CDR3 protein: CASSPIGMNTEAFF
CDR3 DNA: TGCGCCAGCAGCCCCATCGGGATGAACACTGAAGCTTTCTTT

D gene: TRBD1
CDR3 length: 17
V gene: TRBV23-1
J gene: TRBJ1-3
clone size: few
CDR3 protein: CASSQSKGRGPGNTIYF
CDR3 DNA: TGCGCCAGCAGTCAATCGAAGGGCAGGGGGCCAGGAAACACCATATATTTT

D gene: TRBD2
CDR3 length: 15
V gene: TRBV9
J gene: TRBJ2-5
clone size: .
CDR3 protein: CASSVGLAVQETQYF
CDR3 DNA: TGTGCCAGCAGCGTGGGACTAGCGGTCCAAGAGACCCAGTACTTC

D gene: TRBD1
CDR3 length: 14
V gene: TRBV15
J gene: TRBJ2-2
clone size: .
CDR3 protein: CATSFQGAAGELFF
CDR3 DNA: TGTGCCACCAGTTTTCAGGGGGCGGCCGGGGAGCTGTTTTTT

D gene: .
CDR3 length: 13
V gene: TRBV5-1
J gene: TRBJ2-7
clone size: few
CDR3 protein: CASSLQGWDEQYF
CDR3 DNA: TGCGCCAGCAGTCTACAGGGATGGGACGAGCAGTACTTC

D gene: .
CDR3 length: 11
V gene: TRBV6-6
J gene: TRBJ2-7
clone size: few
CDR3 protein: CASETGYEQYF
CDR3 DNA: TGTGCCAGCGAAACAGGCTACGAGCAGTACTTC

D gene: .
CDR3 length: 11
V gene: TRBV2
J gene: TRBJ2-7
clone size: .
CDR3 protein: CASIQSYEQYF
CDR3 DNA: TGTGCCAGCATTCAGTCCTACGAGCAGTACTTC